This T cell receptor beta chain was recovered during a study of identical twins. Findings and limits, study-wide: Weaker excess twin sharing was observed in beta out-of-frame sequences. With abundant cord blood beta clonotypes, insertions were fewer; memory repertoires showed no such pattern. Cross-sectional statistics, not tracking of the same donors, supported the conclusions.

In germline, CDR1 is LNHNV, CDR2 YYDKDF (reference sequence). With 5 bases clipped from V and 4 bases from J, the junction kept 4 bases outside the gene matches. CDR3 size: 15 residues. Unique molecular identifiers were present on cDNA, and template switching added a universal primer site. TCRdb called the 5' RACE reads again in MiXCR, with one record for every CDR3 protein. The repertoire consists of 250,000 or so distinct CDR3 sequences, with approximately 7.8% occurring once and the leading ten covering 5% to 6%. As regards this clonotype: The antigen is undetermined.

This sample was also put to use in a study of yellow fever vaccine responses in identical twins.

The genes are TRBV15 and TRBJ2-1; 11 nucleotides line up with TRBD2. Sequencing used CD8+ T cells sorted from blood. This receptor was obtained from a woman between 18 and 29 years old in good health. The CDR3 loop is CATSRTSGSYNEQFF. As DNA, the CDR3 is TGTGCCACCAGCCGAACTAGCGGGAGTTACAATGAGCAGTTCTTC.